Listed below are T cell receptor beta chains from one sample, sequenced in a study of shared clonotypes between healthy human individuals. The method was immunoSEQ multiplex PCR; TCRdb's version includes in-frame clones alone and lacks a portion of them. The repertoire has about 1.1 million clones, around 78% of them found once; the top ten carry approximately 0.52%. The specimen was memory CD4+ T cells from PBMCs. Receptors were obtained from a man younger than 35 in good health. Some clones in this sample may be carry-over from other donors' samples. CDR3s include the opening cysteine and the closing phenylalanine or tryptophan. The D gene is left open where the match is weak. Size tells how often a clone was seen (once, few, many) or the class of an expanded clone, and some rows leave it out.

CASSPTPGLVYNEQFF | TGTGCCAGCAGTCCCACACCGGGACTAGTGTACAATGAGCAGTTCTTC | NA | TRBJ2-1 | TRBV7-2 | TRBD2
CATRRPPASEQYF | TGTGCCACCAGGAGACCTCCGGCCTCCGAGCAGTACTTC | NA | TRBJ2-7 | TRBV15 | NA
CASSPRRERSYGYTF | TGTGCCAGCAGCCCCCGCAGGGAGAGGTCCTATGGCTACACCTTC | NA | TRBJ1-2 | TRBV11-2 | NA
CASSRSGTYEQYF | TGTGCCAGCAGCCGGTCCGGGACCTACGAGCAGTACTTC | once | TRBJ2-7 | TRBV7-6 | NA
CASSSLWQGADGYTF | TGTGCCAGCAGCTCCCTGTGGCAGGGGGCTGACGGCTACACCTTC | NA | TRBJ1-2 | TRBV5-6 | TRBD1
CATRTGHSGNTIYF | TGTGCCACAAGGACAGGCCACTCTGGAAACACCATATATTTT | NA | TRBJ1-3 | TRBV15 | TRBD1
CASSLTVNTEAFF | TGTGCCAGCAGTTTGACCGTAAACACTGAAGCTTTCTTT | NA | TRBJ1-1 | TRBV28 | NA
CASSGPTPSSGNTIYF | TGTGCCAGCAGCGGCCCGACACCAAGCTCTGGAAACACCATATATTTT | NA | TRBJ1-3 | TRBV9 | NA
CASSRYTGELFF | TGTGCCAGCAGTCGATACACCGGGGAGCTGTTTTTT | NA | TRBJ2-2 | TRBV9 | NA
CASSLHTVEGRTFF | TGTGCCAGCAGCCTACACACGGTTGAAGGGAGGACTTTCTTT | NA | TRBJ1-1 | TRBV13 | NA
CASSYQGTGEETQYF | TGTGCCAGCAGTTACCAGGGGACGGGGGAAGAGACCCAGTACTTC | NA | TRBJ2-5 | TRBV6-6 | NA
CASSLYPGTSGYNEQFF | TGTGCCAGCAGCTTATATCCCGGGACTAGCGGTTACAATGAGCAGTTCTTC | NA | TRBJ2-1 | TRBV7-3 | TRBD2
CASSSPGLPDLGEQFF | TGTGCCAGCAGCTCCCCGGGACTACCTGACCTGGGGGAGCAGTTCTTC | NA | TRBJ2-1 | TRBV5-4 | TRBD2
CASSLGAGDTQYF | TGCGCCAGCAGCTTGGGAGCGGGAGATACGCAGTATTTT | NA | TRBJ2-3 | TRBV5-1 | NA
CASSLPAGSTDTQYF | TGTGCCAGCAGTTTACCGGCGGGGAGCACAGATACGCAGTATTTT | NA | TRBJ2-3 | TRBV28 | NA
CASSSDTLRGYGYTF | TGTGCCAGCAGCTCTGACACGCTCCGTGGCTATGGCTACACCTTC | NA | TRBJ1-2 | TRBV9 | NA
CASSVTSGRGETQYF | TGTGCCAGCAGCGTGACTAGCGGGAGAGGTGAGACCCAGTACTTC | NA | TRBJ2-5 | TRBV9 | TRBD2
CAWRGTSGRAVGTGELFF | TGTGCCTGGAGGGGGACTAGCGGGAGGGCCGTGGGCACCGGGGAGCTGTTTTTT | NA | TRBJ2-2 | TRBV30 | TRBD2
CASSLDSKGAFF | TGCGCCAGCAGCTTGGACTCGAAAGGAGCTTTCTTT | NA | TRBJ1-1 | TRBV5-1 | NA
CASSGLAPYNEQFF | TGTGCCAGCAGCGGACTAGCTCCCTACAATGAGCAGTTCTTC | NA | TRBJ2-1 | TRBV11-1 | TRBD2
CSVVHQAADGEQYF | TGCAGCGTGGTACACCAGGCGGCGGACGGCGAGCAGTACTTC | NA | TRBJ2-7 | TRBV29-1 | NA
CASSTSGRGGYEQYF | TGTGCCAGCAGCACCTCGGGCAGGGGGGGCTACGAGCAGTACTTC | NA | TRBJ2-7 | TRBV6-1 | NA
CASSLGGQGPGYTF | TGTGCCAGCAGCTTGGGGGGACAGGGACCTGGCTACACCTTC | NA | TRBJ1-2 | TRBV5-6 | TRBD1
CASSPGAIDTIYF | TGTGCCAGCAGCCCGGGGGCTATAGACACCATATATTTT | NA | TRBJ1-3 | TRBV28 | NA
CASSEASQTYGYTF | TGTGCCAGCAGTGAAGCGTCCCAGACTTATGGCTACACCTTC | NA | TRBJ1-2 | TRBV2 | NA
CASTRGGTAYEQYF | TGTGCCAGCACCCGCGGTGGGACAGCCTACGAGCAGTACTTC | NA | TRBJ2-7 | TRBV28 | TRBD1
CASSRGPQETQYF | TGTGCCAGCAGCCGAGGACCTCAAGAGACCCAGTACTTC | once | TRBJ2-5 | TRBV5-6 | NA
CASSFMDSGANVLTF | TGTGCCAGCAGCTTTATGGACAGCGGGGCCAACGTCCTGACTTTC | NA | TRBJ2-6 | TRBV7-8 | NA
CASSLPAGQGARGYTF | TGTGCCAGTAGCTTACCCGCGGGACAGGGGGCGCGGGGCTACACCTTC | NA | TRBJ1-2 | TRBV19 | TRBD1
CASSLTMDSYEQYF | TGTGCCAGCAGCCTCACAATGGACTCCTACGAGCAGTACTTC | NA | TRBJ2-7 | TRBV6-5 | NA
CASSSRTGITEAFF | TGCGCCAGCAGCTCAAGGACAGGGATCACTGAAGCTTTCTTT | NA | TRBJ1-1 | TRBV5-1 | TRBD1
CASRSGSYEQYF | TGTGCCAGCAGAAGCGGGTCCTACGAGCAGTACTTC | once | TRBJ2-7 | TRBV7-2 | NA
CAISRTGGDTDTQYF | TGTGCCATCAGTAGGACAGGGGGCGATACAGATACGCAGTATTTT | NA | TRBJ2-3 | TRBV10-3 | TRBD1
CAWSRDSNTGELFF | TGTGCCTGGAGTCGGGACAGTAACACCGGGGAGCTGTTTTTT | NA | TRBJ2-2 | TRBV30 | TRBD1
CASSLVTGHFDGYTF | TGTGCCAGCAGCTTGGTCACAGGGCATTTCGATGGCTACACCTTC | NA | TRBJ1-2 | TRBV5-4 | NA
CASSFWGTEAFF | TGTGCCAGCTCGTTTTGGGGGACTGAAGCTTTCTTT | NA | TRBJ1-1 | TRBV28 | NA
CASREARTGWGTEAFF | TGTGCCAGCAGAGAAGCGAGGACAGGGTGGGGGACTGAAGCTTTCTTT | few | TRBJ1-1 | TRBV2 | TRBD1
CASRGFIKGTEAFF | TGCGCCAGCCGTGGGTTTATCAAGGGCACTGAAGCTTTCTTT | NA | TRBJ1-1 | TRBV4-1 | NA
CASSYPTPGGDYGYTF | TGTGCCAGCAGTTACCCCACCCCCGGGGGAGACTATGGCTACACCTTC | many | TRBJ1-2 | TRBV6-6 | NA
CASSERTSGKNTGELFF | TGTGCCAGCAGCGAACGGACTAGCGGGAAGAACACCGGGGAGCTGTTTTTT | few | TRBJ2-2 | TRBV9 | TRBD2
CASRGVRLADPREQYF | TGTGCCAGCAGGGGGGTGAGACTAGCGGACCCTCGCGAGCAGTACTTC | NA | TRBJ2-7 | TRBV2 | TRBD2
CACQDISGRDTQYF | TGTGCCTGCCAGGACATCTCTGGAAGAGATACGCAGTATTTT | NA | TRBJ2-3 | TRBV30 | NA
CASSLDRGESYEQYF | TGTGCCAGCAGCTTAGATCGGGGGGAATCTTACGAGCAGTACTTC | NA | TRBJ2-7 | TRBV7-2 | TRBD2
CASTPQGNEQFF | TGTGCCAGCACCCCCCAAGGCAATGAGCAGTTCTTC | NA | TRBJ2-1 | TRBV28 | NA
CASSPSAPGYEQYF | TGTGCCAGCAGTCCTAGCGCCCCAGGGTACGAGCAGTACTTC | NA | TRBJ2-7 | TRBV2 | NA
CASSQVAGPSKYNEQFF | TGCGCCAGCAGCCAAGTTGCGGGGCCCTCAAAATACAATGAGCAGTTCTTC | NA | TRBJ2-1 | TRBV4-1 | NA
CAWSDDRGGEKLFF | TGTGCCTGGAGCGATGACAGGGGGGGCGAAAAACTGTTTTTT | many | TRBJ1-4 | TRBV30 | TRBD1
CASSLVAGWDTQYF | TGTGCCAGCAGCTTGGTGGCAGGGTGGGATACGCAGTATTTT | NA | TRBJ2-3 | TRBV5-6 | NA